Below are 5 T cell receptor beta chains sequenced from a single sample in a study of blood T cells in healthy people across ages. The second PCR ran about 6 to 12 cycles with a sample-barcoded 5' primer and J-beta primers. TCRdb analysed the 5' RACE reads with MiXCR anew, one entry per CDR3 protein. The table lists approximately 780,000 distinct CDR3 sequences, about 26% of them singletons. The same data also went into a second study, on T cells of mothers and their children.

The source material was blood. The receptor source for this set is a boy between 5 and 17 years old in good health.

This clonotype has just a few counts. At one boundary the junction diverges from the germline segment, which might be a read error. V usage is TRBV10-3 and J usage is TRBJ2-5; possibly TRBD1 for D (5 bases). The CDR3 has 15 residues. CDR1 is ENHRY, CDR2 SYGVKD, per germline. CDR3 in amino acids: CAISESSREQEPQYF. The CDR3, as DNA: TGTGCCATCAGTGAGTCGAGCAGGGAACAAGAGCCCCAGTACTTC.

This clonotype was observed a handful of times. The CDR3 protein is CATHPGQGNYGYTF. For the CDR3, the DNA is TGTGCCACTCACCCGGGACAGGGGAACTATGGCTACACCTTC. The chain couples TRBV15 to TRBJ1-2; 10 bases are shared with TRBD1. Losses at the gene ends were 9 bases for V and 2 bases for J; bases not matched to a gene: 6. This CDR3 spans 14 amino acids. The V gene's germline CDR1 is LNHNV and CDR2 YYDKDF (reference sequence).

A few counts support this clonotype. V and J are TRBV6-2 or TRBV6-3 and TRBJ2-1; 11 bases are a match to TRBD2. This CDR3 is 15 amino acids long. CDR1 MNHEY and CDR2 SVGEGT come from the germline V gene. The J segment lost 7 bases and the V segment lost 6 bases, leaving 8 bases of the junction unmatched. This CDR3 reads CASSPSGRSRNEQFF. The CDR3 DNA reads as TGTGCCAGCAGCCCTAGCGGGAGGTCTCGGAATGAGCAGTTCTTC.

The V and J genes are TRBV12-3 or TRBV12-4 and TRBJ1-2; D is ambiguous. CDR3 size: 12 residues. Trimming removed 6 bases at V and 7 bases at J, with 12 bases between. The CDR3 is CASSLPRGGYTF. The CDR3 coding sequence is TGTGCCAGCAGCTTACCCAGAGGTGGCTACACCTTC.

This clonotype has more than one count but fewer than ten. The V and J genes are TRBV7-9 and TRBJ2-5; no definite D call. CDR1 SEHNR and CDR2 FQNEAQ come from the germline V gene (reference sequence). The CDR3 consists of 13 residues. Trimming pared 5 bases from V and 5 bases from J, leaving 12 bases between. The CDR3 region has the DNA TGTGCCAGCAGCCCCTTTGGTCGGGAGACCCAGTACTTC. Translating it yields CASSPFGRETQYF.